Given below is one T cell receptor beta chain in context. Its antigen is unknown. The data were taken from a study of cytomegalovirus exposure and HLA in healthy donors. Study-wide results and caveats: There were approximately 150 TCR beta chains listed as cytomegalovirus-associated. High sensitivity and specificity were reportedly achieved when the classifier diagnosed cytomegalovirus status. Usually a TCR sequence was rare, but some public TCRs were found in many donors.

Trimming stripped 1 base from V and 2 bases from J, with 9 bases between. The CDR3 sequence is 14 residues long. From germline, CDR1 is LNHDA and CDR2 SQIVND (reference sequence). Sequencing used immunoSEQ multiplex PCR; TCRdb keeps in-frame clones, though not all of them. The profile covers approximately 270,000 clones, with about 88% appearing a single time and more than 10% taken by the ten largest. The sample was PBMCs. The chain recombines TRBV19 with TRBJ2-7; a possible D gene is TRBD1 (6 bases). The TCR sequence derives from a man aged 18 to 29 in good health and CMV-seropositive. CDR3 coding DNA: TGTGCCAGTAGTATAGCAGGGGATGCCTACGAGCAGTACTTC. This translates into CASSIAGDAYEQYF.